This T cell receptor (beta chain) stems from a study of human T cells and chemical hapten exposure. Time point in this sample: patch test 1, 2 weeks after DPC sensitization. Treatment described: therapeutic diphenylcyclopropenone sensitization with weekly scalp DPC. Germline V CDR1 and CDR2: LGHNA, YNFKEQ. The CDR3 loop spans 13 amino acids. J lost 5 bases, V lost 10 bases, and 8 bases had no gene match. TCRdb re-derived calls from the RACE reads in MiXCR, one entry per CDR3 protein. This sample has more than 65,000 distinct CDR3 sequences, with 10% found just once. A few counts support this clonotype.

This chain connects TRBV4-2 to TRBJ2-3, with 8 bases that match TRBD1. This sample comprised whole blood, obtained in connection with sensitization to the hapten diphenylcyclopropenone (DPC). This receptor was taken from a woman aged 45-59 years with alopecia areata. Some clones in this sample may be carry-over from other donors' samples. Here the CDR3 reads CATLDREEDTQYF. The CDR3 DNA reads TGTGCCACCCTGGACAGGGAAGAAGATACGCAGTATTTT.